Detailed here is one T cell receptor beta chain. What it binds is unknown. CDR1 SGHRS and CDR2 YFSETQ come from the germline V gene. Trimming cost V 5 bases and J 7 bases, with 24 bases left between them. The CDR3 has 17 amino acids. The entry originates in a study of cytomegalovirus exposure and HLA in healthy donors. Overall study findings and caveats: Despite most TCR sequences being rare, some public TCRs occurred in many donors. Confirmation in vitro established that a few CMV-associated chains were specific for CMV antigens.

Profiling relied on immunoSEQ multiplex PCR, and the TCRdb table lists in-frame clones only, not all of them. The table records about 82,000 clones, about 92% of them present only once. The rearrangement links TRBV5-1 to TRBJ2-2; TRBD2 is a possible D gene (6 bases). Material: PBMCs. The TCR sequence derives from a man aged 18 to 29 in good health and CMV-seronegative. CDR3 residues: CASSPSRERNSGGELFF. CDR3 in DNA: TGCGCCAGCAGTCCAAGCCGGGAGAGGAACAGTGGCGGGGAGCTGTTTTTT.